The sequence of this TCR beta chain was determined in a study of glioma-infiltrating T cells. Study-level findings and limits: Above-expected tissue-blood divergence occurred in all gliomas, most in low-grade ones. CDR3 overlap between tissue and blood was very small.

The germline CDR1 and CDR2 sequences are MNHNS and SASEGT. V lost 8 bases and J lost 5, with 19 bases in between. CDR3 length: 14 amino acids. Many counts were recorded for this clonotype. Its antigen is currently unknown. The iRepertoire nested amplicon-rescue multiplex PCR amplified TCR alpha and beta CDR3s from RNA. One-step reverse transcription and amplification started from around 100-400 ng of tissue mRNA or PBMC total RNA. TCRdb re-derived calls from the multiplex PCR reads in MiXCR, one entry per CDR3 protein. This sample yields roughly 200,000 distinct CDR3 sequences, of which about 31% are seen a single time; roughly 21% belongs to the top ten.

The chain uses TRBV6-1 and TRBJ2-7, with D perhaps given as TRBD1 or TRBD2 (7 bases each). Sequencing was carried out using glioma tissue, nonneoplastic brain tissue, or PBMCs (not recorded which). The receptor was isolated from a human donor with low-grade glioma or glioblastoma, undergoing nonglioma brain surgery, or in good health (not recorded which). In DNA form, the CDR3 reads TGTGCCAGCTCAGACAGGGAGGGTGTCAACGAGCAGTACTTC. Protein: CASSDREGVNEQYF.